A single sample is the source of the 21 T cell receptor beta chains below, sequenced in a study of T cells in Graves' hyperthyroidism and ophthalmopathy. Amplified TCR beta CDR3 regions derived from RNA transcripts. The HTBI set primed first-round TCR CDR3 RT-PCR. From the multiplex PCR reads, TCRdb called clonotypes with MiXCR, one entry per CDR3 protein. Of under 400,000 distinct CDR3 sequences detected, roughly 15% appear once; the ten largest clones hold roughly a fifth. The sequenced sample was blood. All receptors derive from a woman aged 55-70 years with Graves' ophthalmopathy.

Comments on this clonotype: A much larger clone differs from this one at a single base, so this may be a read error. The V and J genes are TRBV3-1 and TRBJ2-5; TRBD2 matches at 8 bases. CDR1 is LGHDT, CDR2 YNNKEL, per germline (reference sequence). The J segment lost 5 bases and the V segment lost 5 bases, leaving 10 bases of the junction unmatched. The CDR3 consists of 15 residues. Written as DNA, the CDR3 is TGTGCCAGCAGCTCGGGACTAGGGGGGCCCGAGACCCAGTACTTC. As protein: CASSSGLGGPETQYF.

This clonotype appeared a few times. The chain recombines TRBV7-8 with TRBJ2-5, with a possible D match to TRBD2 (5 bases). The germline gives CDR1 SGHVS, CDR2 FQNEAQ. The CDR3 totals 13 residues. V lost 5 bases and J 7 bases, leaving 14 bases between the germline ends. Here the CDR3 reads CASSISLDWTQYF. CDR3 bases: TGTGCCAGCAGCATTTCCCTGGACTGGACCCAGTACTTC. The full variable domain, in which reference TRBV7-8 and TRBJ2-5 provide the parts outside the CDR3, is GAGVSQSPRYKVAKRGQDVALRCDPISGHVSLFWYQQALGQGPEFLTYFQNEAQLDKSGLPSDRFFAERPEGSVSTLKIQRTQQEDSAVYLCASSISLDWTQYFGPGTRLLVL.

In its sample, this clonotype was seen a few times. The V gene is TRBV18, the J gene TRBJ1-1; D is perhaps TRBD1 (6 bases). V lost 4 bases and J 8 bases, leaving 17 bases between the germline ends. The germline V gene has CDR1 KGHSH and CDR2 LQKENI. The CDR3 has 14 amino acids. The CDR3 nucleotides are TGTGCCAGCTCACTGAGAGGGACACTCTTGGAAGCTTTCTTT. Translation: CASSLRGTLLEAFF.

In this sample, this clonotype turned up a few times. The J gene is TRBJ1-5, the V gene TRBV6-1; D remains unclear. Trimming cost V 5 bases and J 0 bases, with 17 bases left between them. From germline, CDR1 is MNHNS and CDR2 SASEGT. This CDR3 contains 17 residues. The CDR3 loop reads CASSSPPTGFSNQPQHF. The CDR3 DNA follows: TGTGCCAGCAGTTCCCCCCCCACGGGGTTTAGCAATCAGCCCCAGCATTTT.

This clonotype has a handful of counts. This sequence joins TRBV7-9 and TRBJ2-7; 10 nucleotides line up with TRBD1. Germline-derived CDR1 and CDR2 are SEHNR and FQNEAQ (reference sequence). J gave up 6 bases and V 5 bases, and 4 bases lay outside the gene matches. The CDR3 is 13 amino acids. The CDR3 reads CASSTTGGGEQYF. CDR3 coding DNA: TGTGCCAGCAGCACGACAGGGGGCGGCGAGCAGTACTTC.

The sample holds many counts of this clonotype. The J gene is TRBJ2-5, the V gene TRBV7-8, with 8 bases that match TRBD1. Germline V lookup: CDR1 SGHVS, CDR2 FQNEAQ. Unmatched junction bases numbered 12, after V lost 10 bases and J lost 2 bases. The CDR3 loop spans 15 amino acids. This CDR3 is CATLSLYRGQETQYF. DNA of the CDR3: TGTGCCACCTTATCCCTATACAGGGGGCAAGAGACCCAGTACTTC. Drawing the rest from reference TRBV7-8 and TRBJ2-5, the complete variable domain is GAGVSQSPRYKVAKRGQDVALRCDPISGHVSLFWYQQALGQGPEFLTYFQNEAQLDKSGLPSDRFFAERPEGSVSTLKIQRTQQEDSAVYLCATLSLYRGQETQYFGPGTRLLVL.

V and J are TRBV29-1 and TRBJ2-7, with unresolved D. The V gene lost 7 bases and the J gene lost 1 base, with 8 bases spanning the gap. The CDR3 totals 11 residues. Germline V gives CDR1 SQVTM, CDR2 ANQGSEA. The CDR3: CSARHSYEQYF. DNA for the CDR3: TGCAGCGCTCGACATTCCTACGAGCAGTACTTC.

At least ten counts were recorded for this clonotype. CDR3 bases: TGTGCCAGCAGTACCCAGACAGGGATAAATGAAAAACTGTTTTTT. As protein: CASSTQTGINEKLFF. The chain links TRBV27 to TRBJ1-4; 7 nucleotides agree with TRBD1. The CDR3 runs to 15 residues. Looked up from germline, CDR1 is MNHEY and CDR2 is SMNVEV (reference sequence). The J segment lost 5 bases and the V segment lost 5 bases, leaving 8 bases of the junction unmatched.

This clonotype turned up a few times. CDR3 sequence (DNA): TGTGCCAGCAGCTTAGTTCAAGACGGGTCACCCCTCCACTTT. This codes for CASSLVQDGSPLHF. V usage is TRBV7-9 and J usage is TRBJ1-6, with D uncertain. The V end lost 1 base, the J end lost 10 bases, and 11 bases lay between the germline ends. The CDR3 is 14 residues long. Germline CDR1 is SEHNR and CDR2 is FQNEAQ (reference sequence).

This chain uses TRBV7-9 with TRBJ2-7; TRBD1 matches at 10 bases. The V gene end was trimmed by 5 bases and the J gene end by 2 bases; junction bases not matched to a gene: 6. Germline V lookup: CDR1 SEHNR, CDR2 FQNEAQ (reference sequence). The CDR3 has 15 amino acids. CDR3 bases: TGTGCCAGCAGCCCGAGTGGGACAGGGGCCTACGAGCAGTACTTC. This translates into CASSPSGTGAYEQYF.

This clonotype was seen only a few times. The chain links TRBV11-2 to TRBJ1-1; possible D gene TRBD1, 5 bases. CDR3 size: 15 residues. V was trimmed by 5 bases and J by 2 bases, leaving 15 bases between them. Germline loops: CDR1 SGHAT, CDR2 FQNNGV. The CDR3 coding sequence is TGTGCCAGCAGCCAGACCGGGACGTATAACACTGAAGCTTTCTTT. This codes for CASSQTGTYNTEAFF.

The chain carries TRBV5-1 and TRBJ2-7; TRBD1 agrees at 11 bases. The CDR3 is 15 residues long. Looked up from germline, CDR1 is SGHRS and CDR2 is YFSETQ. V lost 3 bases to trimming and J lost 5 bases; unmatched junction nucleotides: 7. CDR3 sequence (DNA): TGCGCCAGCAGCTCGCCCGGACAGGGGGCAAACGAGCAGTACTTC. Translation gives CASSSPGQGANEQYF.

This clonotype was seen more than once but under ten times. V is TRBV20-1 and J is TRBJ2-7, with 8 nucleotides matching TRBD1. Losses at the gene ends were 1 base for V and 2 bases for J; bases not matched to a gene: 4. Per the germline V gene, CDR1 is DFQATT and CDR2 is SNEGSKA (reference sequence). The CDR3 is 14 amino acids. The CDR3 sequence: CSARGQGRAYEQYF. The CDR3 nucleotides are TGCAGTGCTAGAGGACAGGGGCGGGCCTACGAGCAGTACTTC.

This clonotype has a handful of counts. J is TRBJ2-7 and V is TRBV14; 11 bases match TRBD2. The junction had 4 bases not matched to a gene; V was cut back by 2 bases and J by 4 bases. This CDR3 comprises 15 residues. Germline V gives CDR1 SGHDN, CDR2 FVKESK. The CDR3 protein is CASSQKSSGRYEQYF. The CDR3 DNA sequence: TGTGCCAGCAGCCAAAAGTCTAGCGGGAGGTACGAGCAGTACTTC.

At least ten counts were recorded for this clonotype. This chain uses TRBV28 with TRBJ2-1; 10 bases line up with TRBD1. The CDR3 runs 15 residues. Trimming took 6 bases from V and 1 from J; bases not matched to a gene: 3. CDR1 and CDR2 from the germline V gene are MDHEN and SYDVKM. The CDR3 coding sequence is TGTGCCAGCAGCCGGACAGGGGGGTCCTACAATGAGCAGTTCTTC. This gives the protein CASSRTGGSYNEQFF.

Only a few counts were recorded for this clonotype. This rearrangement joins TRBV6-1 to TRBJ2-2; D possibly corresponds to TRBD2 (6 bases). V lost 5 bases and J 4 bases, leaving 11 bases between the germline ends. CDR1 MNHNS and CDR2 SASEGT come from the germline V gene. There are 14 residues in the CDR3. The CDR3 reads CASSRLVSTGELFF. The CDR3 DNA follows: TGTGCCAGCAGTAGACTAGTTTCCACCGGGGAGCTGTTTTTT.

In this sample, this clonotype turned up a few times. J is TRBJ2-1 and V is TRBV24-1; D might be TRBD2 (5 bases). Germline CDR1 KGHDR, CDR2 SFDVKD. Between the trimmed V and J ends, which lost 5 bases and 0 bases, there was a span of 13 bases. This CDR3 region has 16 residues. The DNA of the CDR3 is TGTGCCACCAGTGGTATAAGCGGAGACTCCTACAATGAGCAGTTCTTC. Protein: CATSGISGDSYNEQFF.

This clonotype was counted many times. The chain combines TRBV3-1 with TRBJ2-7; 8 nucleotides match TRBD2. Losses at the gene ends were 4 bases for V and 3 bases for J; bases not matched to a gene: 5. Germline V gene data show CDR1 as LGHDT and CDR2 as YNNKEL (reference sequence). This CDR3 contains 14 residues. CDR3 region: CASSPSGPLYEQYF. In DNA form, the CDR3 reads TGTGCCAGCAGCCCTAGCGGGCCTCTCTACGAGCAGTACTTC.

This clonotype was found a few times. CDR3: CASSQAGGGPDEQYF. CDR3 nucleotide sequence: TGTGCCAGCAGCCAAGCCGGGGGAGGGCCGGACGAGCAGTACTTC. This chain uses TRBV3-1 with TRBJ2-7; 7 bases align to TRBD2. This CDR3 is 15 amino acids long. Trimming removed 1 base from V and 5 bases from J; junction bases left unmatched: 8. Germline V gives CDR1 LGHDT, CDR2 YNNKEL (reference sequence).

There are a few counts of this clonotype. The chain is built from TRBV6-2 or TRBV6-3 and TRBJ2-1; D remains unclear. With 6 bases removed from V and 2 bases from J, the gap between germline ends came to 8 bases. This CDR3 spans 13 amino acids. Looked up from germline, CDR1 is MNHEY and CDR2 is SVGEGT. The CDR3 sequence is CASRDATYNEQFF. The CDR3 DNA sequence: TGTGCCAGCAGGGACGCTACCTACAATGAGCAGTTCTTC.

This clonotype appeared many times. The chain carries TRBV7-9 and TRBJ2-3, with D uncertain. V lost 5 bases and J lost 1, with 10 bases in between. Germline CDR1 and CDR2: SEHNR and FQNEAQ (reference sequence). The CDR3 runs 14 residues. Written as DNA, the CDR3 is TGTGCCAGCAGCCCTCGGACGGGCACAGATACGCAGTATTTT. Amino acids: CASSPRTGTDTQYF.